These 6 T cell receptor beta chains share one sample of origin, sequenced in a study of shared clonotypes between healthy human individuals. Using immunoSEQ multiplex PCR, the repertoire was profiled, and TCRdb retains in-frame clones only, with some absent. The top ten clones hold roughly 1.9% of a sample with hundreds of thousands of clones, 60% to 75% of them seen once. The sequencing input was memory CD4+ T cells sorted from blood. The subset was: CD45RA-negative fraction. All receptors come from a woman in her thirties in good health.

This clone was counted only a few times. The genes are TRBV28 and TRBJ2-7, with D tentatively TRBD1 or TRBD2 (5 bases each). The CDR3 consists of 13 residues. V was clipped by 2 bases and J by 5 bases, with 10 bases between them. CDR1 is MDHEN and CDR2 is SYDVKM in the germline V gene. CDR3 nucleotide sequence: TGTGCCAGCAGTTTACGGGGCGGCGACGAGCAGTACTTC. This gives the protein CASSLRGGDEQYF.

This sequence joins TRBV5-8 and TRBJ1-4; the match to TRBD1 covers 9 bases. CDR1 SGHTS and CDR2 YDEGEE come from the germline V gene. This CDR3 is built from 18 residues. With 7 bases clipped from V and 8 bases from J, the junction kept 21 bases outside the gene matches. The DNA of the CDR3 is TGTGCCAGCGGAACCCAGGTCTCCACCGACAGGGGGAGCGAAAAACTGTTTTTT. Its protein product is CASGTQVSTDRGSEKLFF. Filled out from reference TRBV5-8 and TRBJ1-4, the complete variable domain reads EAGVTQSPTHLIKTRGQQATLRCSPISGHTSVYWYQQALGLGLQFLLWYDEGEERNRGNFPPRFSGRQFPNYSSELNVNALELEDSALYLCASGTQVSTDRGSEKLFFGSGTQLSVL.

This sequence joins TRBV5-1 and TRBJ2-1; 7 nucleotides match TRBD2. The CDR3 runs 16 residues. Trimming removed 1 base from V and 2 bases from J; junction bases left unmatched: 6. The germline V gene encodes CDR1 SGHRS and CDR2 YFSETQ. This chain's CDR3 is CASSLSSGGAYNEQFF. The DNA of the CDR3 is TGCGCCAGCAGCTTGTCGTCGGGAGGTGCCTACAATGAGCAGTTCTTC.

This chain links TRBV6-1 with TRBJ2-7; a possible D gene is TRBD2 (5 bases). This CDR3 contains 10 residues. Germline-derived CDR1 and CDR2 are MNHNS and SASEGT. Deletions cut 5 bases from V and 12 bases from J, with 11 bases between. The CDR3 spells CASSTEGVYF. DNA of the CDR3: TGTGCCAGCAGTACAGAGGGAGTGTACTTC.

J is TRBJ2-1 and V is TRBV4-1; D unclear. The CDR3 is 13 residues long. The germline V gene encodes CDR1 MGHRA and CDR2 YSYEKL. Trimming stripped 0 bases from V and 3 bases from J, with 3 bases between. The CDR3 loop reads CASSQDYYNEQFF. The CDR3 DNA is TGCGCCAGCAGCCAAGACTACTACAATGAGCAGTTCTTC.

The chain couples TRBV5-8 to TRBJ2-7, with D perhaps TRBD1 or TRBD2 (5 bases each). Trimming cost V 4 bases and J 3 bases, with 14 bases left between them. The CDR3 is made up of 14 amino acids. Per germline, CDR1 SGHTS and CDR2 YDEGEE. As DNA, the CDR3 is TGTGCCAGCAGCCAACCGGGACGGCTCTACGAGCAGTACTTC. Translation: CASSQPGRLYEQYF.